The sequence of this T cell receptor (beta chain) was determined in a study of CD8+CD57+ T cells in acquired aplastic anemia. Study at large: DNA per sorted CD4+ or CD8+ sample ranged roughly 0.17 to 27.4 ug, averaging roughly 3.2 ug.

As for this clonotype: Its target is not known.

CDR3 and TCR beta VDJ profiling relied on a genomic DNA template. TCRdb fed the reads into MiXCR, producing one record per CDR3 protein. Of 150,000 or so distinct CDR3 sequences listed, around half are singletons. By flow cytometry, patients selected for sequencing had shown an expansion of CD8+CD57+ cells. Every patient was diagnosed with severe acquired aplastic anemia. Trimming removed 7 bases from V and 4 bases from J, with 11 bases in between. Per the germline V gene, CDR1 is SNHLY and CDR2 is FYNNEI. CDR3 length: 12 residues. Study-wide results and caveats: Significance was not reached for CD8+ Simpson's diversity between patients and controls.

This rearrangement joins TRBV2 to TRBJ2-7; possibly TRBD1 or TRBD2 for D (5 bases each). The clonotype was recovered from a human donor with aplastic anemia. The sequencing input was sorted CD4+, CD8+, or CD8+CD57+ T cells (not recorded which) from PBMCs. CDR3 loop: CASTEEGYEQYF. The CDR3 region has the DNA TGTGCCAGCACCGAAGAGGGGTACGAGCAGTACTTC.